A selection of T cell receptor beta chains follows, all from one sample in a study of blood T cell repertoires in COVID-19. This table comes from immunoSEQ multiplex PCR, and its TCRdb copy is limited to in-frame clones, with some not included. The data contain 89,000 or so clones, around 92% of them seen just once; the ten biggest clones take up less than 3.5%. The specimen was peripheral blood. These receptors came from a middle-aged man with COVID-19, enrolled during active disease. Both conserved end residues are part of each CDR3. A D gene is named only where the DNA matches it firmly. Not every row has a clone size; where given, it reads once, few, many or a size class.

clone_size | d_call | j_call | v_call | cdr3_aa | cdr3_nt
few | TRBD1 | TRBJ2-2 | TRBV10-3 | CAISVRGTGELFF | TGTGCCATCAGTGTCAGGGGGACCGGGGAGCTGTTTTTT
. | TRBD2 | TRBJ2-1 | TRBV5-4 | CASSLGIGGGAYNEQFF | TGTGCCAGCAGCTTGGGAATTGGCGGGGGGGCCTACAATGAGCAGTTCTTC
once | TRBD2 | TRBJ2-7 | TRBV7-2 | CASSFFGLAGGKGYEQYF | TGTGCCAGCAGCTTTTTTGGACTAGCGGGGGGTAAGGGTTACGAGCAGTACTTC
. | . | TRBJ2-1 | TRBV16 | CASSHISSYNEQFF | TGTGCCAGCAGCCATATTAGCTCCTACAATGAGCAGTTCTTC
once | TRBD1 | TRBJ2-7 | TRBV7-2 | CASSIPTGDGYEQYF | TGTGCCAGCAGCATACCGACAGGGGATGGCTACGAGCAGTACTTC
few | . | TRBJ1-1 | TRBV4-1 | CASSPGHNTEAFF | TGCGCCAGCAGCCCGGGACACAACACTGAAGCTTTCTTT
. | TRBD2 | TRBJ2-7 | TRBV5-4 | CASSLSGTSGHEQYF | TGTGCCAGCAGCCTTTCCGGGACTAGCGGCCACGAGCAGTACTTC
. | . | TRBJ1-2 | TRBV28 | CASSLPGRYGYTF | TGTGCCAGCAGTTTACCAGGGCGCTATGGCTACACCTTC
once | . | TRBJ1-1 | TRBV6-5 | CASSRSTNTEAFF | TGTGCCAGCAGCCGTAGTACGAACACTGAAGCTTTCTTT
. | . | TRBJ2-5 | TRBV4-3 | CASSQVAGETQYF | TGCGCCAGCAGCCAAGTGGCGGGGGAGACCCAGTACTTC
. | . | TRBJ1-3 | TRBV3-1/TRBV3-2 | CASSTRSGLPGNTIYF | TGTGCCAGCAGCACCAGATCAGGGTTACCTGGAAACACCATATATTTT
once | . | TRBJ1-5 | TRBV12-3/TRBV12-4 | CASSLTTNQPQHF | TGTGCCAGCAGTTTAACAACAAATCAGCCCCAGCATTTT
. | TRBD2 | TRBJ2-7 | TRBV18 | CASSRNAGDASYEQYF | TGTGCCAGCTCCCGAAACGCGGGGGACGCATCCTACGAGCAGTACTTC
. | . | TRBJ2-3 | TRBV5-8 | CASSLGTRDRGTDTQYF | TGTGCCAGCAGCTTGGGGACAAGGGATAGGGGCACAGATACGCAGTATTTT
few | . | TRBJ1-3 | TRBV2 | CAREGTASRGNTIYF | TGTGCCAGGGAAGGAACTGCGTCTAGAGGAAACACCATATATTTT
. | TRBD2 | TRBJ2-1 | TRBV5-4 | CASSLAGASSSYNEQFF | TGTGCCAGCAGCTTAGCGGGGGCCTCGAGCTCCTACAATGAGCAGTTCTTC
. | TRBD1 | TRBJ1-2 | TRBV7-7 | CASSLVEAGGDLCGYTF | TGTGCTAGCAGCTTAGTAGAGGCAGGGGGTGACTTATGTGGCTACACCTTC
once | TRBD1 | TRBJ1-4 | TRBV9 | CASSATDRGFSNEKLFF | TGTGCCAGCAGCGCAACGGACAGGGGGTTTTCCAATGAAAAACTGTTTTTT
. | . | TRBJ2-5 | TRBV18 | CASSPYEQGFQETQYF | TGTGCCAGCTCACCTTACGAACAGGGCTTCCAAGAGACCCAGTACTTC
. | . | TRBJ1-2 | TRBV2 | CASTREGGYGYTF | TGTGCCAGCACAAGGGAGGGCGGCTATGGCTACACCTTC
. | TRBD1 | TRBJ1-2 | TRBV25-1 | CASSDRDLYGYTF | TGTGCCAGCAGCGACAGGGACCTTTATGGCTACACCTTC
once | TRBD2 | TRBJ2-7 | TRBV27 | CASSKQGTSGSYEQYF | TGTGCCAGCAGTAAACAAGGGACTAGCGGTTCCTACGAGCAGTACTTC
. | . | TRBJ1-5 | TRBV10-3 | CAISESLRLSNQPQHF | TGTGCCATCAGTGAGTCGTTGAGATTGAGCAATCAGCCCCAGCATTTT
. | TRBD1 | TRBJ2-7 | TRBV7-9 | CASSARQGYEQYF | TGTGCCAGCAGCGCTCGACAGGGCTACGAGCAGTACTTC
once | TRBD2 | TRBJ2-1 | TRBV3-1/TRBV3-2 | CASRRTSGGADEQFF | TGTGCCAGCAGACGGACTAGCGGGGGGGCTGATGAGCAGTTCTTC
. | . | TRBJ1-6 | TRBV5-5 | CASSFNPGGPASPLHF | TGTGCCAGCAGCTTTAACCCCGGAGGCCCCGCTTCACCCCTCCACTTT
. | TRBD1 | TRBJ2-7 | TRBV14 | CASSLLGQGSEQYF | TGTGCCAGCAGCCTCCTGGGACAGGGAAGCGAGCAGTACTTC
. | TRBD1 | TRBJ2-3 | TRBV6-1 | CASSEGQGFGTDTQYF | TGTGCCAGCAGTGAGGGACAGGGCTTTGGCACAGATACGCAGTATTTT
. | . | TRBJ1-5 | TRBV2 | CASSDDSWSYSNQPQHF | TGTGCCAGCAGTGACGACAGCTGGAGCTATAGCAATCAGCCCCAGCATTTT
. | . | TRBJ2-5 | TRBV9 | CASSVVSGETQYF | TGTGCCAGCAGCGTAGTTTCCGGAGAGACCCAGTACTTC
. | . | TRBJ1-2 | TRBV18 | CASSPGGSPNYGYTF | TGTGCCAGCTCACCAGGAGGGTCTCCAAACTATGGCTACACCTTC
. | . | TRBJ1-5 | TRBV2 | CASSTAGRNQPQHF | TGTGCCAGCAGTACGGCAGGTCGAAATCAGCCCCAGCATTTT
. | TRBD1 | TRBJ2-7 | TRBV2 | CASSGTGSSYEQYF | TGTGCCAGCAGTGGGACAGGGAGCTCCTACGAGCAGTACTTC
. | . | TRBJ1-1 | TRBV6-6 | CASSRGSGSLLNTEAFF | TGTGCCAGCAGCCGAGGGAGTGGAAGTCTTTTGAACACTGAAGCTTTCTTT
. | . | TRBJ2-7 | TRBV6-5 | CASSYSRGRTYEQYF | TGTGCCAGCAGTTACTCCAGGGGACGAACCTACGAGCAGTACTTC
. | TRBD1 | TRBJ1-2 | TRBV7-9 | CASRPQGTGSNYGYTF | TGTGCCAGCAGACCGCAGGGGACAGGATCTAACTATGGCTACACCTTC
. | TRBD2 | TRBJ2-1 | TRBV7-6 | CASSLALAGAYNEQFF | TGTGCCAGCAGCTTAGCACTAGCGGGGGCTTACAATGAGCAGTTCTTC
. | . | TRBJ2-5 | TRBV11-3 | CASSPSNVNGGETQYF | TGTGCCAGCAGTCCTTCAAATGTTAACGGGGGAGAGACCCAGTACTTC
. | . | TRBJ2-7 | TRBV10-3 | CAISGTAGRLLSYEQYF | TGTGCCATCAGTGGGACTGCGGGACGACTTTTGTCCTACGAGCAGTACTTC
once | . | TRBJ1-5 | TRBV27 | CASSTRQSNQPQHF | TGTGCCAGCAGTACACGACAGAGCAATCAGCCCCAGCATTTT
. | . | TRBJ2-1 | TRBV11-1 | CASSLEGVFGEQFF | TGTGCCAGCAGCTTAGAGGGGGTTTTCGGTGAGCAGTTCTTC
. | . | TRBJ1-5 | TRBV7-2 | CASSLVSGNNQPQHF | TGTGCCAGCAGCTTAGTATCTGGCAACAATCAGCCCCAGCATTTT
. | . | TRBJ2-5 | TRBV7-2 | CASSGGAGETQYF | TGTGCCAGCAGCGGGGGGGCTGGTGAGACCCAGTACTTC
once | . | TRBJ2-5 | TRBV10-3 | CAISVGAVETQYF | TGTGCCATCAGTGTAGGGGCGGTGGAGACCCAGTACTTC
. | TRBD1 | TRBJ1-6 | TRBV5-1 | CASSSSPVDRGDSPLHF | TGCGCCAGCAGCTCCTCTCCCGTCGACAGGGGAGATTCACCCCTCCACTTT
. | TRBD1 | TRBJ2-7 | TRBV24-1 | CATSDLTGGGYEQYF | TGTGCCACCAGTGACCTGACAGGGGGCGGCTACGAGCAGTACTTC
. | . | TRBJ1-5 | TRBV3-1/TRBV3-2 | CASSGQGDQPQHF | TGTGCCAGCAGTGGGCAGGGTGATCAGCCCCAGCATTTT
. | . | TRBJ2-7 | TRBV28 | CASSQGYEQYF | TGTGCCAGCAGTCAGGGCTACGAGCAGTACTTC
once | . | TRBJ2-7 | TRBV30 | CAWRGAGPYEQYF | TGTGCCTGGCGAGGTGCAGGCCCCTACGAGCAGTACTTC
. | . | TRBJ1-2 | TRBV12-2 | CASRPPREGYTF | TGTGCAAGTCGCCCCCCTCGGGAAGGCTACACCTTC
. | . | TRBJ1-2 | TRBV9 | CASSRPTYGYTF | TGTGCCAGCAGCCGTCCGACTTATGGCTACACCTTC
. | TRBD1 | TRBJ2-3 | TRBV5-1 | CASSVGDRTSTDTQYF | TGCGCCAGCAGTGTTGGGGACAGAACTAGCACAGATACGCAGTATTTT
. | TRBD2 | TRBJ2-1 | TRBV11-2 | CASSSGAAGYNEQFF | TGTGCCAGCAGCTCCGGTGCAGCGGGGTACAATGAGCAGTTCTTC
. | TRBD2 | TRBJ2-7 | TRBV4-3 | CASSQARGGSSYEQYF | TGCGCCAGCAGCCAAGCGCGGGGCGGGAGCTCCTACGAGCAGTACTTC